This note documents a single TCR beta chain sequence. This sample stems from a study of blood T cell repertoires in COVID-19. Looked up from germline, CDR1 is SGHDT and CDR2 is YYEEEE. The CDR3 length is 13 residues. V was pared by 4 bases and J by 9 bases, with 7 bases of the junction left unmatched. Sequencing was performed with immunoSEQ multiplex PCR; in TCRdb, only in-frame clones are kept and a portion is missing. This sample has 270,000 or so clones; 65% to 90% occur once, and the top ten carry about an eighth. The clonotype was recovered from a human donor in a cohort sampled during active COVID-19. Sample: peripheral blood. The rearrangement links TRBV5-6 to TRBJ1-2, with TRBD1 matching 9 bases. For the CDR3, the DNA is TGTGCCAGCAGCCCACAGGGGGCGGGAAGCTACACCTTC. This translates into CASSPQGAGSYTF.